The clone carrying this TCR beta chain has just a few counts. The antigen remains undetermined. Trimming took 4 bases from V and 11 from J, leaving 17 bases between them. CDR1 is SGDLS, CDR2 YYNGEE, per germline. This CDR3 contains 13 residues. The data derive from a study of blood T cells in healthy people across ages. The second PCR ran about 6 to 12 cycles with a sample-barcoded 5' primer and J-beta primers. Each CDR3 protein gets one entry after TCRdb re-called the 5' RACE reads with MiXCR. The data contain over 600,000 distinct CDR3 sequences, approximately 40% of them seen just once; the ten biggest clones take up about 32%. Broader study findings: The fall in TCR beta diversity per million T cells was roughly linear with age.

The receptor was isolated from a man at least 80 years old in good health. V is TRBV9 and J is TRBJ2-3; D may correspond to TRBD1 or TRBD2 (6 bases each). Sequencing was carried out using blood. DNA for the CDR3: TGTGCCAGCAGCCCGCGGGACAACATGGGGCAGTATTTT. Translation gives CASSPRDNMGQYF.